One sample yielded the 8 T cell receptor beta chains listed below, sequenced in a study of cytomegalovirus exposure and HLA in healthy donors. The PCR was carried out with 60 Vbeta primers and 13 Jbeta primers. Data came from immunoSEQ multiplex PCR; TCRdb stores just in-frame clones and leaves some out. In the table there are 90,000 or so clones, approximately 72% of which are singletons. The sample comprised PBMCs. Receptors originate from a woman in her forties in good health and CMV-seronegative.

The chain recombines TRBV28 with TRBJ1-3; no clear D. The CDR3 runs 14 residues. Trimming took off 5 bases at V and 0 bases at J, with 8 bases between the two ends. From germline, CDR1 is MDHEN and CDR2 SYDVKM. CDR3 nucleotides: TGTGCCAGCAGTACCGGTAGCTCTGGAAACACCATATATTTT. Amino acids: CASSTGSSGNTIYF.

J is TRBJ2-1 and V is TRBV9; tentatively, D is TRBD2 (5 bases). This CDR3 contains 14 residues. V lost 0 bases and J 10 bases, leaving 14 bases between the germline ends. The germline V gene encodes CDR1 SGDLS and CDR2 YYNGEE. CDR3 in DNA: TGTGCCAGCAGCGTAGTGGGTCTAGCCGGGGAGCAGTTCTTC. Residues: CASSVVGLAGEQFF.

The gene calls are TRBV6-6 and TRBJ2-1, with D possibly being TRBD1 (6 bases). Looked up from germline, CDR1 is MNHNY and CDR2 is SVGAGI (reference sequence). Trimming shortened V by 6 bases and J by 6 bases, and 18 bases separated the two germline ends. The CDR3 covers 15 residues. This CDR3 is CASRPPSVRGNEQFF. The CDR3 DNA reads as TGTGCCAGCAGGCCCCCCAGTGTCAGGGGCAATGAGCAGTTCTTC.

J is TRBJ1-5 and V is TRBV27; TRBD1 might be the D (5 bases). CDR1 and CDR2 (germline): MNHEY, SMNVEV (reference sequence). V shed 4 bases and J shed 7 bases, with 11 bases lying between them. This CDR3 region has 13 residues. The CDR3 here is CASSSRDGQPQHF. CDR3 nucleotides: TGTGCCAGCAGTTCGCGGGACGGGCAGCCCCAGCATTTT.

The chain joins TRBV27 to TRBJ2-3, with D maybe TRBD2 (6 bases). Germline CDR1 MNHEY, CDR2 SMNVEV (reference sequence). The length of the CDR3 is 16 residues. V shed 5 bases and J shed 5 bases, with 20 bases lying between them. For the CDR3, the DNA is TGTGCCAGCAGTCCCCGGGAGAAGCCGGTGGAAGATACGCAGTATTTT. Translated, it gives CASSPREKPVEDTQYF.

J is TRBJ2-5 and V is TRBV6-1; D unclear. Germline V lookup: CDR1 MNHNS, CDR2 SASEGT. The CDR3 is made up of 13 amino acids. Trimming removed 1 base from V and 7 bases from J, with 10 bases in between. The CDR3 nucleotides read TGTGCCAGCAGTGAAGGGAGTACCGGGACCCAGTACTTC. It encodes CASSEGSTGTQYF.

This rearrangement joins TRBV30 to TRBJ1-2; TRBD1 is a possible D gene (5 bases). V shed 8 bases and J shed 8 bases, with 18 bases lying between them. The CDR3 has 12 residues. CDR1 and CDR2 from the germline V gene are GTSNPN and SVGIG (reference sequence). This chain's CDR3 is CAGGGRPEGYTF. The CDR3 region has the DNA TGTGCCGGGGGGGGAAGGCCAGAGGGCTACACCTTC. Using reference TRBV30 and TRBJ1-2 for the parts outside the CDR3, the full variable domain is SQTIHQWPATLVQPVGSPLSLECTVEGTSNPNLYWYRQAAGRGLQLLFYSVGIGQISSEVPQNLSASRPQDRQFILSSKKLLLSDSGFYLCAGGGRPEGYTFGSGTRLTVV.

The J gene is TRBJ2-5, the V gene TRBV19, with 8 bases fitting TRBD2. The V gene's germline CDR1 is LNHDA and CDR2 SQIVND (reference sequence). The CDR3 extends over 14 amino acids. The trim removed 4 bases at V and 4 bases at J, leaving 5 bases unmatched. The CDR3 region is CASSTLAGGETQYF. The CDR3, as DNA: TGTGCCAGTAGTACCCTTGCGGGAGGAGAGACCCAGTACTTC. Full variable domain (outside the CDR3, taken from reference TRBV19 and TRBJ2-5): DGGITQSPKYLFRKEGQNVTLSCEQNLNHDAMYWYRQDPGQGLRLIYYSQIVNDFQKGDIAEGYSVSREKKESFPLTVTSAQKNPTAFYLCASSTLAGGETQYFGPGTRLLVL.